Reported below is one T cell receptor (beta chain). Its antigen is undetermined. This CDR3 contains 18 residues. J was trimmed by 0 bases and V by 5 bases; bases with no gene match: 6. The germline gives CDR1 MNHNY, CDR2 SVGAGI (reference sequence). TCRdb redid the calling of the reads with MiXCR, one entry per CDR3 protein. The profile shows 650,000 to 850,000 distinct CDR3 sequences, almost 30% of them singletons. The sample is drawn from a study of T cell repertoires in cytomegalovirus infection. This rearrangement joins TRBV6-6 to TRBJ2-1; 14 nucleotides line up with TRBD2. Specimen: cultured CD8+ T cells from PBMCs, collected from culture after CMV antigen stimulation. The TCR was taken from a human donor in good health (CMV status not recorded). Some clones in this sample may be carry-over from other donors' samples. CDR3 amino acids: CASSRLTSGGASYNEQFF. CDR3 DNA sequence: TGTGCCAGCAGTCGCTTGACTAGCGGGGGGGCCTCCTACAATGAGCAGTTCTTC.